This T cell receptor beta chain was found in a study of shared clonotypes between healthy human individuals. Sequenced by immunoSEQ multiplex PCR; TCRdb stores in-frame clones only, minus some. The sample has some 980,000 clones; over 75% are singletons. CDR1 and CDR2 from the germline V gene are SGHRS and YFSETQ. Between the trimmed V and J ends, which lost 0 bases and 8 bases, there was a span of 24 bases. The CDR3 runs to 18 residues. The chain links TRBV5-1 to TRBJ2-1; D remains unclear. This TCR came from a young man in good health. Sequenced: memory CD4+ T cells sorted from blood. Subset indicated: CD45RA-negative fraction. CDR3 in amino acids: CASSLAPMRREYAYEQFF. The CDR3 DNA reads TGCGCCAGCAGCTTGGCCCCCATGAGAAGAGAGTACGCTTATGAGCAGTTCTTC.